This entry describes one T cell receptor beta chain. The antigen it binds to is not known. Base qualities are not recorded, but no much larger clone differs from it by a single base. These data belong to a study of cytomegalovirus exposure and HLA in healthy donors (TCRdb year 2017). In the study overall: An earlier analysis of approximately 550 of the donors reported about 250 Gb of sequence data and 100 million to 140 million unique TCR beta sequences from some 180 million T cells. About 310 gigabases of sequencing data and 80 million or so unique TCR sequences were included in an early release covering under 650 HLA-typed donors. Among the roughly 380 genotyped donors, about 85% belonged to the genetic ancestry cluster associated with self-reported Caucasian donors. The aim of the study was to test whether cataloging public T cell receptors could identify signatures of past pathogen exposure. Using immunosequencing, the study profiled T cell repertoires from about 610 subjects and related those repertoires to cytomegalovirus serostatus. In addition to the first cohort of 650 to 750 subjects, a separate validation cohort of around 110 different subjects was used. High-throughput TCR immunosequencing, statistical association of individual TCRs with disease status, and machine learning were combined to predict cytomegalovirus infection status. To study patterns of TCR occurrence, a later analysis re-analyzed previously published TCR beta repertoires from 666 donors and added high-resolution HLA genotyping. In the later analysis, no new phenotypic data were used to find candidate immune exposures; instead, reliance was placed on TCR beta sequences and their occurrence across donors. An earlier analysis of several hundred of the donors applied high-throughput TCR beta sequencing to assess whether each TCR beta V gene segment acted as functional or pseudogenic. Donor age, sex, ethnicity and CMV serostatus were compiled together with the repertoire data. Genome-wide SNP genotypes for about 55% of the roughly 670 donors were used in a later genetic analysis, which treated that subset as a discovery cohort. All discovery cohort repertoires had been generated using a single sequencing platform. Class I and class II HLA loci were covered by the typing at four-digit resolution. Typing coverage varied by locus: 629-630 donors for A, B, C, DRB1 and DQB1; around 560 for DQA1; about 590 for DPA1; some 470 for DPB1. A handful of DR-DQ haplotypes were handled as single units for association and clustering because linkage in the cohort was strong. On average, roughly 200,000 unique TCR beta nucleotide sequences were sequenced per donor among several hundred genotyped donors of the cohort, with 15% to 20% of those sequences being non-productive. What the work shows at the level of the full study, not this receptor alone: In a later analysis, most CMV-associated TCR beta chains were found to appear HLA-restricted, with HLA associations seemingly driven largely by CMV exposure. A total of about 180 TCR beta chains were listed by the study as associated with cytomegalovirus. CMV serostatus was the only immune exposure information available for the cohort. Broadly in line with IMGT annotations, most TCR beta V segments showed up in productive rearrangements about 90% or about 30% of the time in an earlier analysis of 587 of the donors. An association between a missense DCLRE1C variant and V-gene and J-gene trimming of TCR beta chains was found in a later genetic analysis and replicated in an independent cohort. The cohort was sequenced for TCR beta chains only, and without alpha or paired-chain data the features that could be detected were limited. A later analysis found that HLA-associated TCR beta chains were more clonally expanded and had lower generation probabilities than equally common non-associated chains. Across donors, most TCR sequences were observed very rarely, whereas some public TCRs were present in many individuals. Because HLA typing was missing for some donors at each locus, association tests included only the typed subset. At a false discovery rate of 0.05, a later analysis linked fewer than 20,000 TCR beta sequences to specific HLA alleles. A cluster of highly shared sequence variants was judged likely to represent a technical artifact of the sequencing pipeline. The earlier analysis of almost 600 of the donors excluded some 16 rarely observed V segments, including chromosome 9 orphons, because counts were too low. Roughly uniform sequencing depth across donors was assumed in presence/absence analyses, although this assumption may not hold. Assigning TCR associations to individual alleles was difficult when HLA alleles, especially DR and DQ, strongly co-occurred. Compared with the 666-donor mean, donors in an Asian-associated ancestry cluster had fewer N-insertions in productive TCRs, according to a later genetic analysis. The classifier was reported to diagnose cytomegalovirus status with high specificity and sensitivity in both the original cohort and the validation cohort. Linkage disequilibrium might explain the correlated functional status among segregating V segments, but an unknown experimental factor could not be excluded. Some IMGT-functional V segments, including TRBV6-2 and TRBV6-3, could not be distinguished by the 87-base-pair reads and were therefore excluded. According to the authors, the approach could potentially be generalized to other disease states and immunological phenotypes. A further reported finding was that TCR beta sequences accurately predicted the HLA-A and HLA-B alleles for most subjects in the first cohort. In vitro tests confirmed that a few of the cytomegalovirus-associated TCR beta chains recognize cytomegalovirus antigens. A later analysis found that TCR association rates varied across HLA loci, with DRB1 alleles showing the most associated TCRs and HLA-C alleles the fewest. According to a later analysis, parvovirus B19, influenza, CMV and Epstein-Barr virus appeared linked to several top co-occurrence clusters.

The CDR3 goes from the cysteine to the phenylalanine over 13 residues. The sequence is cut down to CDR3 DNA, 39 bases in frame from base 1. V drops 0 bases and J drops 6 bases, leaving 9 bases in between. Taken from the germline V gene (reference sequence), the CDR1 and CDR2 loops are SGHNT and YYREEE. The cohort comprised 710 or so healthy bone marrow donors. At the time of sampling, every cohort member was nominally healthy, though immune exposures that went unrecorded were likely present. The donor tested CMV seronegative and was one of the 352 seronegative cohort members. A peripheral blood sample was provided by each donor, and peripheral blood mononuclear cells were used for TCR beta sequencing. Genomic DNA was extracted from the blood cell samples with the Qiagen DNeasy Blood Extraction Kit. The protocol used for the library was the immunoSEQ multiplex PCR assay. For the multiplex PCR, a mixture combining 60 forward primers for TCR Vbeta segments and 13 reverse primers for TCR Jbeta segments was used. The CDR3 region of rearranged TCR beta genes was amplified from genomic DNA with a multiplex PCR assay. The Illumina HiSeq System was used to sequence the amplified TCR beta libraries as 87-base-pair reads. The original methods were these. In a later analysis, tens of millions of unique TCR beta chains were counted across the 666 repertoires, and approximately 11 million of these chains were shared by at least two donors. Raw reads were error-corrected and collapsed into unique sequences with a nearest-neighbor algorithm that merged closely related sequences to remove PCR and sequencing errors. V, D and J gene segments were assigned by aligning CDR3 sequences to IMGT reference sequences. For a sequence to be retained, a match of at least six nucleotides was required to both a V gene segment and a J gene segment. Rearrangements were called productive when the CDR3 lacked stop codons and stayed in frame with V and J; all others were non-productive. Following IMGT convention, CDR3 was defined as the stretch from the second conserved V-encoded cysteine to the conserved J-encoded phenylalanine. Sequences without an unambiguous match to a single V gene segment were excluded from the earlier analysis of approximately 600 of the donors. An earlier analysis of 587 of the donors called V segments functional above 56.7% productive rearrangements and segregating when the between-donor standard deviation exceeded 5%. A statistical classification framework was developed to diagnose cytomegalovirus status using the catalog of TCR beta chain sequences. V and J gene assignment, in a later analysis, came from comparing TCR nucleotide sequences with IMGT/GENE-DB human TR gene sequences. A later analysis assigned CDR3 sequences and most-parsimonious VDJ recombination scenarios with the TCRdist pipeline. In a later analysis, each TCR beta chain was defined by its CDR3 amino acid sequence together with its V-gene family, and reads lacking a unique V-gene family were excluded. In a later analysis, around 650 highly shared, low-generation-probability nucleotide sequences were removed to address suspected cross-contamination and a sequencing artifact. For each public chain, a later analysis derived a clonal expansion index from normalized ranks of inferred template counts within each repertoire. Generation probabilities in a later analysis came from a VDJ recombination model fitted to out-of-frame rearrangements, and those results were checked against IGoR. In a later analysis, hypergeometric tests were used to score TCR-TCR, TCR-HLA and TCR-CMV co-occurrence, with a repertoire-size bias correction applied to TCR pairs. In a later analysis, false discovery rates were estimated by permuting HLA or CMV assignments 20 times. A later analysis grouped co-occurring TCRs with DBSCAN, adding TCRdist sequence similarity when clustering within HLA-allele-positive subsets. For co-occurrence clustering, repertoires with fewer than 30,000 or more than 120,000 public chains were excluded, along with 4 to 6 repertoires with anomalous nucleotide sharing. The table comes from immuneACCESS by way of TCRdb, which keeps in-frame sequences with V and J called. Part of the clones is missing from these tables; in studies checked, under half for an unresolved V gene and the rest for unknown reasons. V and J calls and clone size are those listed in that table; D and trimming were worked out from the DNA. For this sample there are 100,000 to 150,000 clones; roughly 80% appear just once. The ten most abundant clones make up 0.95% to 1.5% of the sample.

The clonotype originates from a female donor in good health and CMV-seronegative. The chain was built from TRBV5-4 and TRBJ1-1, with the D gene not confidently named. Sequenced sample: PBMCs. The CDR3 in this case is CASSLGLSAEAFF. Read as DNA, the sequence is TGTGCCAGCAGCTTGGGGCTGTCCGCTGAAGCTTTCTTT.